This T cell receptor beta chain derives from a study of CD4 T cells in relation to SARS-CoV-2 and coronaviruses. Findings of the study overall: This crossreactivity analysis covered spike protein alone, no other viral proteins.

V gave up 2 bases and J gave up 4 bases, with 12 bases separating them. This CDR3 contains 15 residues. CDR1 and CDR2 (germline): MNHEY, SVGAGI. Naive and memory CD4+ T cells came from enriched cryopreserved PBMCs. Turning to this clone: Its antigen is currently unknown.

Deep TCR-beta sequencing used DNA from uncultured naive and memory CD4+ T cells. TCRdb keeps only in-frame clones here, not all; method: immunoSEQ multiplex PCR. The sample contains tens of thousands of clones, about 92% of which appear only once. The source is an adult with COVID-19. This sequence joins TRBV6-5 and TRBJ2-1; D is unclear. Sequenced material: naive CD4+ T cells from PBMCs. Subset of the sample: naive CD4+ T cells isolated by negative enrichment. The CDR3 sequence is CASSYTPLEYNEQFF. The DNA for the CDR3 is TGTGCCAGCAGTTACACTCCATTGGAATACAATGAGCAGTTCTTC.